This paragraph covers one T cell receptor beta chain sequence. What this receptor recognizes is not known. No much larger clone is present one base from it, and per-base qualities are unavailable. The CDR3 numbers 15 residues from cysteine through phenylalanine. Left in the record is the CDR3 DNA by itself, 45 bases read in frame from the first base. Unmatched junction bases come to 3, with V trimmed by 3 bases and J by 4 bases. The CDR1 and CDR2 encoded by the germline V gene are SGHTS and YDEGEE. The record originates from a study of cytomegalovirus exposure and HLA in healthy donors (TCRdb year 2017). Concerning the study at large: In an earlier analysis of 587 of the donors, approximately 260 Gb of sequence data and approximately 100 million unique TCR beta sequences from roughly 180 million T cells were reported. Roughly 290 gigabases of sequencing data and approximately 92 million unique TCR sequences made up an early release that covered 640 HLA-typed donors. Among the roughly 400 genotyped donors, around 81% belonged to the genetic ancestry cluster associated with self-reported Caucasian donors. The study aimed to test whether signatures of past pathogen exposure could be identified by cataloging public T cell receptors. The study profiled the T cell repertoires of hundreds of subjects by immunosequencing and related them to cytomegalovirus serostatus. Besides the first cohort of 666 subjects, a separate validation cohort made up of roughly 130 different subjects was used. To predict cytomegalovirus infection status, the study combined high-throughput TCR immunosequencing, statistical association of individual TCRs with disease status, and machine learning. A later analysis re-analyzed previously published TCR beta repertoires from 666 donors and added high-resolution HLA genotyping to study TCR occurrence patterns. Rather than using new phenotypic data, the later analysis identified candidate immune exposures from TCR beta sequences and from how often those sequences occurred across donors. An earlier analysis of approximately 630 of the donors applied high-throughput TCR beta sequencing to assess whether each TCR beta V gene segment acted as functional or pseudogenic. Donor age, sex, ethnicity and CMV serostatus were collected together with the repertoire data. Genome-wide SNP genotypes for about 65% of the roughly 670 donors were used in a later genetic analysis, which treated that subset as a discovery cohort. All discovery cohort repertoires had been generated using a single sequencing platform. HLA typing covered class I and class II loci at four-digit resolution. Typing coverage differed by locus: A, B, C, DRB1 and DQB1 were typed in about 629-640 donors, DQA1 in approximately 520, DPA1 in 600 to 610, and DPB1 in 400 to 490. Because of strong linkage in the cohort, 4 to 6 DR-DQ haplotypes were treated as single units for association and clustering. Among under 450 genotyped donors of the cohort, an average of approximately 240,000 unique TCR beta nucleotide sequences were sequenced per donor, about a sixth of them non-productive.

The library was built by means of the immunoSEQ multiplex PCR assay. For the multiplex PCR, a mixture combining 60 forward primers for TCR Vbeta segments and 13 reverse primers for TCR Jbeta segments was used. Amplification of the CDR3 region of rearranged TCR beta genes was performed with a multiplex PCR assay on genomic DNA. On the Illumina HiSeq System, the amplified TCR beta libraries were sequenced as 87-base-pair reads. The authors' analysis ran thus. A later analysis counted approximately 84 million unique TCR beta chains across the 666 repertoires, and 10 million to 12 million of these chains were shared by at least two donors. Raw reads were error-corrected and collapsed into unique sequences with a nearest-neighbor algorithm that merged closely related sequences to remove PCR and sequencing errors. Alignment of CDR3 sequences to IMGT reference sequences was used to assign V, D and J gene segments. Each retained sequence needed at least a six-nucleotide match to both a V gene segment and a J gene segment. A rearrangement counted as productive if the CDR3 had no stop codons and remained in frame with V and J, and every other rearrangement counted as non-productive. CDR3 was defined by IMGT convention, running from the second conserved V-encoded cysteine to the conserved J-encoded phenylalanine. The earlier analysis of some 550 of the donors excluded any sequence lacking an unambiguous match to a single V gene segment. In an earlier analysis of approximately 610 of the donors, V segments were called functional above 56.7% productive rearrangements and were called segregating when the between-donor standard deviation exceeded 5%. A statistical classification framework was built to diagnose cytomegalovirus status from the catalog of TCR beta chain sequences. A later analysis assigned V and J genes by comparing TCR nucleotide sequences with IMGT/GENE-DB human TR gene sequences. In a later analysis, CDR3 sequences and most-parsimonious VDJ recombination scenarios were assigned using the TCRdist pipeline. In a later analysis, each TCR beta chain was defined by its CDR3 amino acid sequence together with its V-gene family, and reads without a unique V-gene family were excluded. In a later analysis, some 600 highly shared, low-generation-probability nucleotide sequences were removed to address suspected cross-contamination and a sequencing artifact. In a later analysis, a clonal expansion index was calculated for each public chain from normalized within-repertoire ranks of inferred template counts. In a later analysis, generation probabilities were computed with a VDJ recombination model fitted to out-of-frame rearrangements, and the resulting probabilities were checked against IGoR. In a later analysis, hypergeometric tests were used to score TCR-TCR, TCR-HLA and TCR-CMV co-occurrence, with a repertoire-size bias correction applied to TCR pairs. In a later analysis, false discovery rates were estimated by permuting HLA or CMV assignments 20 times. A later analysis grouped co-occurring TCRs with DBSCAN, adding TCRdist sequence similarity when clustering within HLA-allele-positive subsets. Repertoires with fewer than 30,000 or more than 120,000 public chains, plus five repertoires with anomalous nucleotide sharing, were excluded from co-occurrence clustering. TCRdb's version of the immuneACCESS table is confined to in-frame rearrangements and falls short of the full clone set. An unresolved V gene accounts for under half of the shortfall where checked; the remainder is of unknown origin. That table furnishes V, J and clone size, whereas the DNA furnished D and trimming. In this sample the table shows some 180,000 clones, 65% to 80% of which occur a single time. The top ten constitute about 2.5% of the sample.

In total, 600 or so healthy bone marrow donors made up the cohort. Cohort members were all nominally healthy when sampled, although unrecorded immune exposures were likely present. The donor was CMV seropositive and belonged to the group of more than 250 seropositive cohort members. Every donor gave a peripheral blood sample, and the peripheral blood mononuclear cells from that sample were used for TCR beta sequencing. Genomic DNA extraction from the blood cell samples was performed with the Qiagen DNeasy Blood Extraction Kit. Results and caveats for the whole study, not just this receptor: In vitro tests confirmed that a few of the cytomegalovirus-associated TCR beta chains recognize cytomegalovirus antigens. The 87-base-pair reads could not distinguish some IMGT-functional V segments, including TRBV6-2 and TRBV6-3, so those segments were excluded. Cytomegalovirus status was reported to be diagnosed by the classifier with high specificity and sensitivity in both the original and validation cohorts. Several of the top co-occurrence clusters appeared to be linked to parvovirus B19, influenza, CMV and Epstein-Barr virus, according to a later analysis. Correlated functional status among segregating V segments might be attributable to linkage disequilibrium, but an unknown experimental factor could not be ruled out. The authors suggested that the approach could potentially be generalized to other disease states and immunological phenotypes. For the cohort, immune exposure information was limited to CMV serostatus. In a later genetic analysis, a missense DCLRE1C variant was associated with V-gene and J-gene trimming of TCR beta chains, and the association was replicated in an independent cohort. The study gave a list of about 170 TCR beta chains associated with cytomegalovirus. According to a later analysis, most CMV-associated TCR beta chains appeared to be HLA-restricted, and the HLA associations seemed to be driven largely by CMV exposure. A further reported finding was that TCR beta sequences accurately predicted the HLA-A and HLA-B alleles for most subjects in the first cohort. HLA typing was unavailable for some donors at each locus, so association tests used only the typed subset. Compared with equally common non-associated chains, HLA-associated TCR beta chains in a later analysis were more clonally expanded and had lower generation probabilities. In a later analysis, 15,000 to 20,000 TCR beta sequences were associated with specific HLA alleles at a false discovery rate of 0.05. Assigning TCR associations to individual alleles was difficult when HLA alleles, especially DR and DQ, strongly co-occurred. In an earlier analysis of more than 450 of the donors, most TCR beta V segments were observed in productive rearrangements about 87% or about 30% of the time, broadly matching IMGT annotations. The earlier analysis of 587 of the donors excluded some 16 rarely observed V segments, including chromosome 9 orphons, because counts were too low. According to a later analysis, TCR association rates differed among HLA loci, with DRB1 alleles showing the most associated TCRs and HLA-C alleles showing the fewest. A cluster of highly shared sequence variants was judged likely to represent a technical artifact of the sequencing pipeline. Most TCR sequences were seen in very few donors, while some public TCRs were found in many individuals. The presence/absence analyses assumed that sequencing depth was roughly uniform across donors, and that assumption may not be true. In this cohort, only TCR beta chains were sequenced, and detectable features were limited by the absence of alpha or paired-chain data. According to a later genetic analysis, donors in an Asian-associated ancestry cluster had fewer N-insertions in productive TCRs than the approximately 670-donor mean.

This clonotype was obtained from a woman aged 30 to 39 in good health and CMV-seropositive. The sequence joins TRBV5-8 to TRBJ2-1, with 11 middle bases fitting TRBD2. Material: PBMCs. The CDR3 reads CASSSGTSGYNEQFF. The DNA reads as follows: TGTGCCAGCAGCTCCGGGACTAGCGGTTACAATGAGCAGTTCTTC.